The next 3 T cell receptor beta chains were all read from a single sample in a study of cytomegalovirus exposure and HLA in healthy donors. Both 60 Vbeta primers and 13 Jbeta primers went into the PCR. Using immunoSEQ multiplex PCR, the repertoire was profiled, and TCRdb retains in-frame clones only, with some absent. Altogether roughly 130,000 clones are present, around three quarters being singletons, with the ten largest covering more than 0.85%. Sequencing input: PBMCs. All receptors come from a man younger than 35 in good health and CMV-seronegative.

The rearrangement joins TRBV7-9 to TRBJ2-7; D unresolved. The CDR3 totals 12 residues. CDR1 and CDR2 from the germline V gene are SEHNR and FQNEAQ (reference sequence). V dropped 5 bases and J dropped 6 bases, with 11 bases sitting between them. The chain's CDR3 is CASSLGPGEQYF. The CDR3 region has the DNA TGTGCCAGCAGCCTAGGACCGGGCGAGCAGTACTTC.

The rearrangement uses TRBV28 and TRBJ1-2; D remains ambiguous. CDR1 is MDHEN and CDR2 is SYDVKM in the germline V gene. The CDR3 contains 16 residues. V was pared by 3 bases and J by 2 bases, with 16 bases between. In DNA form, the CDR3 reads TGTGCCAGCAGTTTGGGCCCGGGAAGAGCAAACTATGGCTACACCTTC. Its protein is CASSLGPGRANYGYTF.

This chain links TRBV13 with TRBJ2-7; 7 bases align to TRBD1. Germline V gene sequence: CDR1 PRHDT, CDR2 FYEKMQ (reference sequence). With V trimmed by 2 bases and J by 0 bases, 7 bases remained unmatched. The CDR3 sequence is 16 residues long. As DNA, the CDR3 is TGTGCCAGCAGCTTACGGGGACAGCGAAGCTCCTACGAGCAGTACTTC. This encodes CASSLRGQRSSYEQYF.